This TCR beta chain was retrieved from a study of shared clonotypes between healthy human individuals. Produced via immunoSEQ multiplex PCR; TCRdb's table is partial and in-frame only. The table has some 2 million clones, about 95% seen once; the top ten hold around 1.1%. The CDR3 has 14 residues. Trimming removed 3 bases from V and 3 bases from J, with 12 bases in between. The germline CDR1 and CDR2 sequences are MDHEN and SYDVKM. Naive CD8 cells, CD45RO-negative and positively selected for CCR7, excluded terminally differentiated effector memory CD45RA+ cells. The chain employs TRBV28 and TRBJ2-7, with a tentative D call TRBD2 (6 bases). The receptor was derived from a young man in good health. Sequencing used naive CD8+ T cells sorted from blood. In DNA, the CDR3 is TGTGCCAGCAGTTTGGAGGGAGTATACTACGAGCAGTACTTC. Translating gives CASSLEGVYYEQYF.